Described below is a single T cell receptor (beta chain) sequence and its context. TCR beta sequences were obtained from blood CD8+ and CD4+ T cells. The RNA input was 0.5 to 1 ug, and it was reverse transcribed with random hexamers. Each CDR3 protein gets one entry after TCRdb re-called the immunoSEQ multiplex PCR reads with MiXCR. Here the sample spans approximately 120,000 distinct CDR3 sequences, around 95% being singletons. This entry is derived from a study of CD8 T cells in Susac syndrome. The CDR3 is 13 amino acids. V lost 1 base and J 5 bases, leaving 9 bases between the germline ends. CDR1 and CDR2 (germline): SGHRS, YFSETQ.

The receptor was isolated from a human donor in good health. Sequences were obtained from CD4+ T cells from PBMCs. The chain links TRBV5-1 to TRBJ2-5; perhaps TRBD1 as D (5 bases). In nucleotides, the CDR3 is TGCGCCAGCAGCTTGATCGCAGGGGAGACCCAGTACTTC. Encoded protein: CASSLIAGETQYF.